This T cell receptor (beta chain) was recovered during a study of PD-L1 blockade in urothelial cancer. About the research overall: Each blood sample yielded a median of roughly 140,000 T cells.

Sequenced by immunoSEQ multiplex PCR; TCRdb stores in-frame clones only, minus some. The sample holds 44,000 or so clones, about 87% seen once. With regard to this clone: Antigen: not known.

Sample contribution per patient ranged from 1 to 8, covering pretreatment and on-treatment. Study findings and constraints: At the 3-week point, tumor-associated blood clones expanded more in durable-benefit patients.

The sequence was obtained from a man older than 75 with urothelial cancer. The material sequenced was PBMCs, taken around atezolizumab (anti-PD-L1) treatment.

CDR3 coding DNA: TGTGCCGTGCGCGTTCCCAGCACAGATACGCAGTATTTT. This sequence encodes CAVRVPSTDTQYF. This rearrangement joins TRBV7-2 to TRBJ2-3, with unresolved D. This CDR3 contains 13 residues. V lost 11 bases and J 0 bases, leaving 12 bases between the germline ends. Germline lookup yields CDR1 SGHTA and CDR2 FQGNSA.